What follows are 14 T cell receptor beta chains derived from one specimen sequenced in a study of T cell repertoires in cytomegalovirus infection. TCRdb re-analysed the reads in MiXCR, keeping a single row per CDR3 protein. The table shows around 300,000 distinct CDR3 sequences, with roughly a fifth occurring only once. Their target antigens are unknown. The sample in question was cultured PBMCs, obtained from culture after CMV antigen stimulation. The receptors were sampled from a human donor in good health (CMV status not recorded). Some clones in this sample may be carry-over from other donors' samples.

This clonotype was counted many times. The chain recombines TRBV7-2 with TRBJ1-5, with 11 bases identical to TRBD1. V shed 5 bases and J 6 bases; nucleotides not matched to a gene: 12. This CDR3 contains 17 residues. Germline V lookup: CDR1 SGHTA, CDR2 FQGNSA. CDR3 coding DNA: TGTGCCAGCAGCCCCGGGACAGGGGGATTTAGCGGTCAGCCCCAGCATTTT. Protein sequence: CASSPGTGGFSGQPQHF. Based on the CDR3 plus reference TRBV7-2 and TRBJ1-5, the full variable domain is GAGVSQSPSNKVTEKGKDVELRCDPISGHTALYWYRQSLGQGLEFLIYFQGNSAPDKSGLPSDRFSAERTGGSVSTLTIQRTQQEDSAVYLCASSPGTGGFSGQPQHFGDGTRLSIL.

This clonotype was detected a few times. The chain recombines TRBV6-6 with TRBJ2-6, with unresolved D. CDR3 size: 16 residues. V shed 2 bases and J shed 1 base, with 9 bases lying between them. In germline, CDR1 is MNHNY, CDR2 SVGAGI (reference sequence). CDR3 protein: CASSYLLGSGANVLTF. In DNA, the CDR3 is TGTGCCAGCAGTTACCTCTTGGGATCTGGGGCCAACGTCCTGACTTTC.

This clonotype came up many times. The chain carries TRBV12-3 or TRBV12-4 and TRBJ2-5, with TRBD2 identical over 7 bases. The CDR3 loop spans 13 amino acids. V lost 6 bases to trimming and J lost 3 bases; unmatched junction nucleotides: 4. This CDR3 is CASRTLAEETQYF. CDR3 DNA sequence: TGTGCCAGCAGGACTCTAGCGGAAGAGACCCAGTACTTC.

V and J are TRBV5-1 and TRBJ2-1; TRBD1 or TRBD2 may be the D gene (5 bases each). V was clipped by 7 bases and J by 10 bases, with 21 bases between them. This CDR3 is 14 amino acids long. CDR1 and CDR2 from the germline V gene are SGHRS and YFSETQ. The CDR3 spells CASGHLAGSGEQFF. CDR3 DNA: TGCGCCAGCGGACATTTAGCAGGGTCGGGGGAGCAGTTCTTC.

This clonotype was counted at least ten times. V gene TRBV6-5 combines with J gene TRBJ1-2; D unresolved. The germline V gene encodes CDR1 MNHEY and CDR2 SVGAGI. This CDR3 is 16 amino acids long. Trimming took 4 bases from V and 6 from J, leaving 21 bases between them. CDR3 residues: CASSFLPPENYDGYTF. DNA for the CDR3: TGTGCCAGCAGTTTTCTCCCCCCAGAGAACTACGATGGCTACACCTTC.

This clonotype was observed at least ten times. The chain is built from TRBV25-1 and TRBJ2-2; TRBD1 matches 9 bases. Germline loops: CDR1 MGHDK, CDR2 SYGVNS. The CDR3 is made up of 13 amino acids. Germline trimming cut 6 bases from V and 7 bases from J; bases unmatched to any gene: 3. The CDR3 protein is CASRQGAVGELFF. For the CDR3, the DNA is TGTGCCAGCAGACAGGGGGCAGTCGGGGAGCTGTTTTTT.

This clonotype was observed many times. This rearrangement joins TRBV4-1 to TRBJ2-6; no reliable D call. V lost 4 bases and J lost 2, with 6 bases in between. This CDR3 has 14 residues. CDR1 is MGHRA, CDR2 YSYEKL, per germline. The CDR3 here is CASSPNPGANVLTF. The CDR3, as DNA: TGCGCCAGCAGCCCCAACCCTGGGGCCAACGTCCTGACTTTC.

The gene calls are TRBV5-1 and TRBJ2-7; TRBD2 matches 7 bases. The CDR3 has 13 residues. The V gene end was trimmed by 8 bases and the J gene end by 3 bases; junction bases not matched to a gene: 8. Germline V CDR1 and CDR2: SGHRS, YFSETQ. The CDR3 nucleotides read TGCGCCAGAGGACCAACGGGAGGCTACGAGCAGTACGTC. It codes for CARGPTGGYEQYV.

This clonotype was observed a handful of times. The chain uses TRBV20-1 and TRBJ1-1; D gene ambiguous. This CDR3 contains 14 residues. Per germline, CDR1 DFQATT and CDR2 SNEGSKA (reference sequence). V lost 5 bases and J 0 bases, leaving 13 bases between the germline ends. CDR3 region: CSAAFPGMNTEAFF. In DNA, the CDR3 is TGCAGTGCTGCGTTCCCAGGTATGAACACTGAAGCTTTCTTT.

This clonotype appeared many times. V and J are TRBV7-9 and TRBJ1-2; TRBD1 matches at 10 bases. This CDR3 has 14 amino acids. CDR1 and CDR2 from the germline V gene are SEHNR and FQNEAQ (reference sequence). The ends lost 3 bases at V and 2 bases at J; junction bases unmatched: 0. For the CDR3, the DNA is TGTGCCAGCAGCTTGGGACAGGGGAACTATGGCTACACCTTC. Its translation: CASSLGQGNYGYTF.

V is TRBV18 and J is TRBJ2-7; no clear D gene. The V end lost 3 bases, the J end lost 7 bases, and 16 bases lay between the germline ends. CDR1 and CDR2 from the germline V gene are KGHSH and LQKENI. The CDR3 loop spans 14 amino acids. Written as DNA, the CDR3 is TGTGCCAGCTCACCTCTCTCCACGGGCGTGGAGCAGTACGTC. It yields the protein CASSPLSTGVEQYV.

The chain links TRBV19 to TRBJ2-1, with 8 bases aligning to TRBD2. Trimming took 6 bases from V and 0 from J; bases not matched to a gene: 7. Germline values: CDR1 LNHDA, CDR2 SQIVND (reference sequence). This CDR3 has 16 amino acids. CDR3 nucleotide sequence: TGTGCCAGTAGGGGTAGCGGGACCCTCTCCTACAATGAGCAGTTCTTC. Its translation: CASRGSGTLSYNEQFF.

This clonotype occurred a few times. The chain carries TRBV9 and TRBJ2-2; maybe TRBD2 (6 bases). Germline-derived CDR1 and CDR2 are SGDLS and YYNGEE. This CDR3 is 16 amino acids long. The V end lost 3 bases, the J end lost 6 bases, and 18 bases lay between the germline ends. This CDR3 is CASSARGRNRAGELFF. In DNA, the CDR3 is TGTGCCAGCAGCGCTCGTGGGAGGAACCGTGCCGGGGAGCTGTTTTTT.

The chain has TRBV29-1 and TRBJ1-2; D gene ambiguous. The germline gives CDR1 SQVTM, CDR2 ANQGSEA. This CDR3 comprises 15 residues. V dropped 6 bases and J dropped 9 bases, with 26 bases sitting between them. CDR3 DNA: TGCAGCGTAGCGACGGACGGCCTTCAAACTATGAGCTACACCTTC. Its protein product is CSVATDGLQTMSYTF. Looking up the rest from reference TRBV29-1 and TRBJ1-2 gives the full variable domain: SAVISQKPSRDICQRGTSLTIQCQVDSQVTMMFWYRQQPGQSLTLIATANQGSEATYESGFVIDKFPISRPNLTFSTLTVSNMSPEDSSIYLCSVATDGLQTMSYTFGSGTRLTVV.